The rows below give T cell receptor beta chains drawn from one sample of a study of T cells after yellow fever vaccination. TCRdb ran MiXCR on the 5' RACE reads and lists one entry per CDR3 protein. The repertoire holds hundreds of thousands of distinct CDR3 sequences, with approximately 8% as singletons. This specimen consisted of PBMCs, obtained about 49 days after the first yellow fever vaccination. Receptors were obtained from a man in his late teens or twenties who received the YFV17D yellow fever vaccine. CDR3s include the opening cysteine and the closing phenylalanine or tryptophan. A D gene is named only where the DNA matches it firmly. Rows give clone size only sometimes, using once, few, many, or a class for an expanded clone.

d_call: TRBD2
clone_size: .
j_call: TRBJ2-3
v_call: TRBV7-2
cdr3_aa: CASSPGRATDTQYF
cdr3_nt: TGTGCCAGCAGCCCAGGGAGGGCGACAGATACGCAGTATTTT

d_call: .
clone_size: .
j_call: TRBJ2-5
v_call: TRBV7-9
cdr3_aa: CASSGSRYQETQYF
cdr3_nt: TGTGCCAGCAGCGGCTCGCGGTACCAAGAGACCCAGTACTTC

d_call: TRBD2
clone_size: .
j_call: TRBJ2-7
v_call: TRBV6-2/TRBV6-3
cdr3_aa: CASSYFSGVYYEQYF
cdr3_nt: TGTGCCAGCAGTTATTTTAGCGGGGTCTACTACGAGCAGTACTTC

d_call: .
clone_size: few
j_call: TRBJ1-1
v_call: TRBV19
cdr3_aa: CASRPRGGVTEAFF
cdr3_nt: TGTGCCAGCCGACCGCGGGGTGGCGTAACTGAAGCTTTCTTT

d_call: .
clone_size: .
j_call: TRBJ1-1
v_call: TRBV7-2
cdr3_aa: CASSFRGPTNTEAFF
cdr3_nt: TGTGCCAGCAGCTTCCGGGGGCCTACCAACACTGAAGCTTTCTTT

d_call: .
clone_size: .
j_call: TRBJ2-2
v_call: TRBV19
cdr3_aa: CASTAPAGQYYTGELFF
cdr3_nt: TGTGCCAGTACTGCTCCCGCGGGACAGTACTACACCGGGGAGCTGTTTTTT

d_call: TRBD1
clone_size: many
j_call: TRBJ2-7
v_call: TRBV7-2
cdr3_aa: CASSRQGAGEQYF
cdr3_nt: TGTGCCAGCAGCCGACAGGGGGCAGGGGAGCAGTACTTC

d_call: .
clone_size: few
j_call: TRBJ1-2
v_call: TRBV6-1
cdr3_aa: CASSLAAADGYTF
cdr3_nt: TGTGCCAGCAGCCTCGCGGCAGCTGATGGCTACACCTTC

d_call: TRBD1
clone_size: .
j_call: TRBJ2-3
v_call: TRBV11-2
cdr3_aa: CASSPGTGRVDTQYF
cdr3_nt: TGTGCCAGCAGCCCCGGGACAGGGAGAGTGGATACGCAGTATTTT

d_call: .
clone_size: .
j_call: TRBJ1-1
v_call: TRBV12-3/TRBV12-4
cdr3_aa: CAGQVGTEAFF
cdr3_nt: TGTGCCGGGCAGGTGGGCACTGAAGCTTTCTTT

d_call: .
clone_size: .
j_call: TRBJ1-1
v_call: TRBV7-9
cdr3_aa: CASRRQKVFNTEAFF
cdr3_nt: TGTGCCAGCAGGAGACAAAAGGTATTTAACACTGAAGCTTTCTTT

d_call: TRBD2
clone_size: .
j_call: TRBJ2-3
v_call: TRBV5-1
cdr3_aa: CASSRGGEDTQYF
cdr3_nt: TGCGCCAGCAGCCGCGGGGGGGAGGATACGCAGTATTTT

d_call: TRBD1
clone_size: few
j_call: TRBJ1-1
v_call: TRBV9
cdr3_aa: CASSTLDRGNGNTEAFF
cdr3_nt: TGTGCCAGCAGCACTCTGGACAGGGGGAATGGGAACACTGAAGCTTTCTTT

d_call: TRBD1
clone_size: .
j_call: TRBJ2-7
v_call: TRBV12-3/TRBV12-4
cdr3_aa: CASSNTGEHEQYF
cdr3_nt: TGTGCCAGCAGTAACACAGGGGAGCACGAGCAGTACTTC

d_call: .
clone_size: .
j_call: TRBJ1-1
v_call: TRBV7-3
cdr3_aa: CASSSQGRGMNTEAFF
cdr3_nt: TGTGCCAGCAGCTCCCAAGGAAGGGGTATGAACACTGAAGCTTTCTTT

d_call: .
clone_size: .
j_call: TRBJ2-3
v_call: TRBV18
cdr3_aa: CASSVGLNRDSTDTQYF
cdr3_nt: TGTGCCAGCTCGGTCGGACTAAACAGGGATAGCACAGATACGCAGTATTTT

d_call: .
clone_size: few
j_call: TRBJ2-3
v_call: TRBV6-2/TRBV6-3
cdr3_aa: CASKLRASPTYTDTQYF
cdr3_nt: TGTGCCAGCAAACTCCGCGCCTCTCCAACCTACACAGATACGCAGTATTTT

d_call: TRBD2
clone_size: .
j_call: TRBJ2-1
v_call: TRBV6-2/TRBV6-3
cdr3_aa: CASSYTGTSGDEQFF
cdr3_nt: TGTGCCAGCAGTTACACCGGGACTAGCGGCGATGAGCAGTTCTTC

d_call: .
clone_size: many
j_call: TRBJ2-5
v_call: TRBV4-1
cdr3_aa: CASSQERVQETQYF
cdr3_nt: TGCGCCAGCAGCCAAGAGAGGGTGCAAGAGACCCAGTACTTC

d_call: .
clone_size: .
j_call: TRBJ1-2
v_call: TRBV29-1
cdr3_aa: CSVAGSEGYTF
cdr3_nt: TGCAGCGTTGCCGGCTCCGAGGGCTACACCTTC

d_call: .
clone_size: .
j_call: TRBJ2-7
v_call: TRBV10-3
cdr3_aa: CAISEQMAGEQYF
cdr3_nt: TGTGCCATCAGTGAACAGATGGCGGGTGAGCAGTACTTC

d_call: TRBD2
clone_size: few
j_call: TRBJ2-5
v_call: TRBV7-3
cdr3_aa: CASSLSGAKETQYF
cdr3_nt: TGTGCCAGCAGCTTGAGCGGGGCTAAAGAGACCCAGTACTTC

d_call: TRBD1
clone_size: .
j_call: TRBJ2-7
v_call: TRBV12-5
cdr3_aa: CASGSGTGAYEQYF
cdr3_nt: TGTGCTAGTGGCTCCGGGACAGGGGCCTACGAGCAGTACTTC

d_call: .
clone_size: .
j_call: TRBJ1-2
v_call: TRBV5-5
cdr3_aa: CASSLSWGPDDGYTF
cdr3_nt: TGTGCCAGCAGCTTGTCCTGGGGGCCGGATGATGGCTACACCTTC

d_call: .
clone_size: few
j_call: TRBJ2-5
v_call: TRBV6-5
cdr3_aa: CASSYNSGTGETQYF
cdr3_nt: TGTGCCAGCAGTTACAATTCAGGGACGGGAGAGACCCAGTACTTC

d_call: .
clone_size: many
j_call: TRBJ1-6
v_call: TRBV4-1
cdr3_aa: CASSQPLSPLHF
cdr3_nt: TGCGCCAGCAGCCAACCCTTGTCACCCCTCCACTTT

d_call: .
clone_size: .
j_call: TRBJ2-5
v_call: TRBV5-1
cdr3_aa: CASSLGTYGQETQYF
cdr3_nt: TGCGCCAGCAGCCTGGGTACCTACGGGCAAGAGACCCAGTACTTC

d_call: TRBD2
clone_size: .
j_call: TRBJ2-7
v_call: TRBV9
cdr3_aa: CASSVASGDTYEQYF
cdr3_nt: TGTGCCAGCAGCGTAGCCAGCGGGGATACCTACGAGCAGTACTTC